This is a list of T cell receptor beta chains from one sample in a study of cytomegalovirus exposure and HLA in healthy donors. Sequencing used immunoSEQ multiplex PCR; TCRdb keeps in-frame clones, though not all of them. Among approximately 150,000 clones listed, 75% were seen once. What was sequenced was PBMCs. Receptor source: a young man in good health and CMV-seropositive. CDR3s include the opening cysteine and the closing phenylalanine or tryptophan. Each record gives: J gene, D gene, clone size, V gene, CDR3 DNA, CDR3 protein. D genes are given only for firm matches. For some rows the clone size is stated as once, few or many, or as a class when expanded; others skip it.

>TRBJ2-7|NA|once|TRBV28
TGTGCCAGCTCCCCGAGGGCGGGCCATCGGGGCGAGCAGTACTTC
CASSPRAGHRGEQYF
>TRBJ2-7|TRBD2|NA|TRBV2
TGTGCCAGCAGTGAAGGAAGCGGGGGAAGCTACGAGCAGTACTTC
CASSEGSGGSYEQYF
>TRBJ1-1|NA|NA|TRBV7-2
TGTGCCAGCAGCCCAGCGTGGAACACTGAAGCTTTCTTT
CASSPAWNTEAFF
>TRBJ2-5|NA|NA|TRBV19
TGTGCCAGTAGTTTATATAGCGGAGAGACCCAGTACTTC
CASSLYSGETQYF
>TRBJ2-7|NA|NA|TRBV27
TGTGCCAGCACCGACAGGAGCTCCTACGAGCAGTACTTC
CASTDRSSYEQYF
>TRBJ1-5|TRBD1|NA|TRBV28
TGTGCCAGCAGTGACAGGGGAACCAATCAGCCCCAGCATTTT
CASSDRGTNQPQHF
>TRBJ1-1|NA|NA|TRBV2
TGTGCCAGCAGAGAGGCCGCGGGGAACACTGAAGCTTTCTTT
CASREAAGNTEAFF
>TRBJ1-3|TRBD1|NA|TRBV11-2
TGTGCCAGCAGCCTAACGATAACAGGGGGCGCCGGAAACACCATATATTTT
CASSLTITGGAGNTIYF
>TRBJ2-1|TRBD2|NA|TRBV5-1
TGCGCCAGCAGTCCTACCGGGACTACCTTCAATGAGCAGTTCTTC
CASSPTGTTFNEQFF
>TRBJ1-2|NA|NA|TRBV5-6
TGTGCCAGCAGCTTTTTGACCCCACAGTTTAATTATGGCTACACCTTC
CASSFLTPQFNYGYTF
>TRBJ2-7|NA|NA|TRBV5-1
TGCGCCAGCAGCTTGGTGGCGGGATCGGACGAGCAGTACTTC
CASSLVAGSDEQYF
>TRBJ2-7|NA|once|TRBV5-1
TGCGCCAGCGGGCGGACAGCAGTCAACGAGCAGTACTTC
CASGRTAVNEQYF
>TRBJ1-2|NA|NA|TRBV27
TGTGCCAGCAGTTTCAGGGCCCAAACTCTGGAAAACTATGGCTACACCTTC
CASSFRAQTLENYGYTF
>TRBJ2-3|NA|few|TRBV6-1
TGTGCCAGCAGTGTCCTAGAAGTGGATACGCAGTATTTT
CASSVLEVDTQYF
>TRBJ2-5|NA|few|TRBV7-9
TGTGCCAGCAGCTCCCCAGGGGCTGGGGAGACCCAGTACTTC
CASSSPGAGETQYF
>TRBJ2-5|NA|NA|TRBV5-1
TGCGCCAGCTCCCGACAACAAGAGACCCAGTACTTC
CASSRQQETQYF
>TRBJ1-2|TRBD1|NA|TRBV6-1
TGTGCCAGCAGTCCTTCTACAGGGACAGCGTATGGCTACACCTTC
CASSPSTGTAYGYTF
>TRBJ2-1|TRBD2|NA|TRBV9
TGTGCCAGCAGCGTCAGCGGGAGGGCCGATGAGCAGTTCTTC
CASSVSGRADEQFF
>TRBJ1-2|NA|NA|TRBV11-2
TGTGCCAGCAGCTTAGACGTTGGAGGGAAGTATGGCTATGGCTACACCTTC
CASSLDVGGKYGYGYTF
>TRBJ2-1|NA|NA|TRBV27
TGTGCCAGCATGACAGGAGAGAACTACAATGAGCAGTTCTTC
CASMTGENYNEQFF
>TRBJ2-4|NA|NA|TRBV7-2
TGTGCCAGCAGCGGCGGGGTAGCCAAAAACATTCAGTACTTC
CASSGGVAKNIQYF
>TRBJ1-1|TRBD1|few|TRBV11-1
TGTGCCAGCAGCGACAGGGTTCCGGACACTGAAGCTTTCTTT
CASSDRVPDTEAFF
>TRBJ2-5|NA|NA|TRBV27
TGTGCCAGCAGCATCCGGGGACAAGAGACCCAGTACTTC
CASSIRGQETQYF
>TRBJ2-1|TRBD2|NA|TRBV27
TGTGCCAGCAGTTATCGATTAGCGGGAGATAATTATGCGTCCTACAATGAGCAGTTCTTC
CASSYRLAGDNYASYNEQFF
>TRBJ1-2|TRBD1|NA|TRBV7-2
TGTGCCAGCAGCACAGACGGGACAGGGTTCTATGGCTACACCTTC
CASSTDGTGFYGYTF
>TRBJ2-5|NA|NA|TRBV7-6
TGTGCCAGCAGCGACCAACAGGGAGCCAAAGAGACCCAGTACTTC
CASSDQQGAKETQYF
>TRBJ2-5|TRBD2|NA|TRBV5-1
TGCGCCAGCACCGGGCTAGCGGACGAGACCCAGTACTTC
CASTGLADETQYF
>TRBJ2-2|TRBD2|NA|TRBV7-3
TGTGCCAGCAGCCCCGGAGGGAGGGATAACACCGGGGAGCTGTTTTTT
CASSPGGRDNTGELFF
>TRBJ2-2|TRBD1|NA|TRBV28
TGTGCCACCGACGGGACAGGGGAGGGCGGGGAGCTGTTTTTT
CATDGTGEGGELFF
>TRBJ1-4|NA|NA|TRBV21-1
TGTGCCAGCAGCAATAGGGGGCGAACTAATGAAAAACTGTTTTTT
CASSNRGRTNEKLFF
>TRBJ2-7|NA|NA|TRBV7-2
TGTGCCAGCAGCCAGGATGTCCTGCGTAGCGACGAGCAGTACTTC
CASSQDVLRSDEQYF
>TRBJ1-5|NA|NA|TRBV7-9
TGTGCCAGCAGCGAAACCGGACAGAGCAATCAGCCCCAGCATTTT
CASSETGQSNQPQHF
>TRBJ2-1|TRBD2|NA|TRBV15
TGTGCCACCAGCAGAGGGACTAGCGGGAGGGCCGGGGAGCAGTTCTTC
CATSRGTSGRAGEQFF
>TRBJ1-1|NA|NA|TRBV6-5
TGTGCCAGCAGTTGCGGGGGGAACACTGAAGCTTTCTTT
CASSCGGNTEAFF
>TRBJ2-1|TRBD2|NA|TRBV10-3
TGTGCCATCAGGAGGACTAGCGGGGCCTACAATGAGCAGTTCTTC
CAIRRTSGAYNEQFF
>TRBJ2-2|TRBD1|NA|TRBV6-1
TGTGCCAGCAGCCTTGGACAGGGGTTTACCGGGGAGCTGTTTTTT
CASSLGQGFTGELFF
>TRBJ1-3|NA|once|TRBV2
TGTGCCAGCAGTCAGGGAATAGTATCTGGAAACACCATATATTTT
CASSQGIVSGNTIYF
>TRBJ2-7|TRBD2|NA|TRBV27
TGTGCCAGCAGTTTCCAATATGGCGGGAGGAAACCCTACGAGCAGTACTTC
CASSFQYGGRKPYEQYF
>TRBJ2-6|TRBD1|NA|TRBV19
TGTGCCAGTAGTGGCCCAACAGGGGGCGGTCAATCTGGGGCCAACGTCCTGACTTTC
CASSGPTGGGQSGANVLTF
>TRBJ1-1|TRBD1|NA|TRBV5-4
TGTGCCAGCAGCCGTACCCGAACAGGGGGTCCAGCTGAAGCTTTCTTT
CASSRTRTGGPAEAFF
>TRBJ2-3|NA|NA|TRBV4-1
TGCGCCAGCAGCCGACCAGGGGCAGATACGCAGTATTTT
CASSRPGADTQYF
>TRBJ1-5|NA|NA|TRBV30
TGTGCCTGGAGTGTAACTCAGGGTATGCCCCAGCATTTT
CAWSVTQGMPQHF
>TRBJ2-3|TRBD2|NA|TRBV18
TGTGCCAGCTCGACAGCTCTAGCGGGAGGACCAGATACGCAGTATTTT
CASSTALAGGPDTQYF
>TRBJ2-1|NA|NA|TRBV18
TGTGCCAGCTCACGTGGACAGCCTGGGGTCAGTGAGCAGTTCTTC
CASSRGQPGVSEQFF
>TRBJ2-4|TRBD1|NA|TRBV6-5
TGTGCCAGCAGTCCACGGGACAGGGTTCGCGACATTCAGTACTTC
CASSPRDRVRDIQYF
>TRBJ1-2|NA|NA|TRBV5-1
TGCGCCAGCAGCTTCCAGGAGGGTGGCTACACCTTC
CASSFQEGGYTF
>TRBJ1-2|NA|NA|TRBV5-4
TGTGCCAGCAGCTTGGGACAGCAAGGCTACACCTTC
CASSLGQQGYTF
>TRBJ2-7|TRBD1|NA|TRBV6-1
TGTGCCAGCAGTGGGTGGACAGGGGGGGACGAGCAGTACTTC
CASSGWTGGDEQYF
>TRBJ2-1|NA|NA|TRBV9
TGTGCCAGCAGCGTAGGCGTGAACCCCTACAATGAGCAGTTCTTC
CASSVGVNPYNEQFF
>TRBJ2-7|NA|NA|TRBV19
TGTGCCAGCAAAATAGCCGGTATTTACGAGCAGTACTTC
CASKIAGIYEQYF
>TRBJ2-7|TRBD1|NA|TRBV5-1
TGCGCCAGCAGCTTGGCCACAGGGGGCTCCTACGAGCAGTACTTC
CASSLATGGSYEQYF
>TRBJ2-5|NA|NA|TRBV14
TGTGCCAGCAGCCAAGAGAGCTCTAACCAAGAGACCCAGTACTTC
CASSQESSNQETQYF
>TRBJ2-7|NA|NA|TRBV5-1
TGCGCCAGCAGCTCTGCAACAGGACCTTGGGCCTACGAGCAGTACTTC
CASSSATGPWAYEQYF